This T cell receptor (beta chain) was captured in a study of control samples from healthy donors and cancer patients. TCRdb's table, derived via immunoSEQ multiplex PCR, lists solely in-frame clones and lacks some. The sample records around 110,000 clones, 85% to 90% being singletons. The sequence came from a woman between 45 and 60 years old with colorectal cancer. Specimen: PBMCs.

CDR3 protein: CASRQGPNQPQHF. The DNA of the CDR3 is TGTGCCAGCAGACAGGGTCCCAATCAGCCCCAGCATTTT. This chain joins TRBV27 and TRBJ1-5, with a weak D call TRBD1 (6 bases). V was trimmed by 6 bases and J by 3 bases, leaving 9 bases between them. CDR3 size: 13 residues. From germline, CDR1 is MNHEY and CDR2 SMNVEV (reference sequence).